A selection of T cell receptor beta chains follows, all from one sample in a study of blood T cell repertoires in COVID-19. Only in-frame clones appear in the TCRdb table, and some are missing; sequencing was by immunoSEQ multiplex PCR. The data show around 250,000 clones, with approximately 78% seen just once and around 3.5% held by the top ten. Input material: peripheral blood. Source of these receptors: a woman under 30 with acute or convalescent COVID-19. CDR3s include the opening cysteine and the closing phenylalanine or tryptophan. A D gene is named only where the DNA matches it firmly. Expanded clones are given a class, and other clones once, few, many or no size at all.

clone_size j_call d_call cdr3_length v_call cdr3_aa cdr3_nt
. TRBJ1-2 . 13 TRBV12-3/TRBV12-4 CASSPGANYGYTF TGTGCCAGCAGCCCGGGAGCTAACTATGGCTACACCTTC
. TRBJ1-1 TRBD1 18 TRBV5-1 CASSEVPGQGAPRTEAFF TGCGCCAGCAGCGAGGTACCGGGACAGGGGGCCCCCCGGACTGAAGCTTTCTTT
once TRBJ2-2 . 12 TRBV10-1 CASSEGAGELFF TGCGCCAGCAGTGAGGGGGCGGGGGAGCTGTTTTTT
. TRBJ2-2 . 13 TRBV12-3/TRBV12-4 CASSGPNTGELFF TGTGCCAGCAGTGGGCCAAACACCGGGGAGCTGTTTTTT
. TRBJ2-1 TRBD2 14 TRBV7-9 CASSDGLAANEQFF TGTGCCAGCAGCGACGGACTAGCGGCCAATGAGCAGTTCTTC
. TRBJ2-3 . 15 TRBV9 CASSVSLSGADTQYF TGTGCCAGCAGCGTAAGTCTATCGGGGGCAGATACGCAGTATTTT
once TRBJ1-6 . 15 TRBV4-2 CASSQARGSNSPLHF TGTGCCAGCAGCCAAGCACGGGGATCCAATTCACCCCTCCACTTT
. TRBJ2-5 TRBD1 15 TRBV7-2 CASSPGGVGVNAQYF TGTGCCAGCAGCCCAGGGGGAGTGGGGGTTAATGCCCAGTACTTC
. TRBJ1-6 . 14 TRBV3-1/TRBV3-2 CASSSTVYNSPLHF TGTGCCAGCAGCTCGACAGTCTATAATTCACCCCTCCACTTT
. TRBJ2-7 TRBD1 16 TRBV19 CASSSWGQGSSYEQYF TGTGCCAGTAGTTCCTGGGGACAGGGGAGCTCCTACGAGCAGTACTTC
. TRBJ2-3 . 17 TRBV14 CASSQEFRDIDTDTQYF TGTGCCAGCAGCCAAGAGTTCCGGGACATAGACACAGATACGCAGTATTTT
. TRBJ1-1 TRBD1 14 TRBV4-2 CASSHHRGNTEAFF TGTGCCAGCAGCCATCACAGGGGGAACACTGAAGCTTTCTTT
few TRBJ2-3 TRBD2 19 TRBV10-2 CASSALGLAGEWGTDTQYF TGCGCCAGCAGTGCTCTCGGACTAGCGGGAGAATGGGGCACAGATACGCAGTATTTT
. TRBJ1-6 . 15 TRBV7-8 CASSLEAPGVSPLHF TGTGCCAGCAGCTTAGAAGCGCCAGGGGTTTCACCCCTCCACTTT
. TRBJ2-7 TRBD1 14 TRBV5-1 CASSLTQGAHEQYF TGCGCCAGCAGCTTGACCCAGGGGGCCCACGAGCAGTACTTC
. TRBJ1-2 TRBD1 17 TRBV6-6 CASSHGGPGQGSYGYTF TGTGCCAGCAGTCACGGGGGACCGGGACAGGGAAGCTATGGCTACACCTTC
few TRBJ1-1 . 15 TRBV4-1 CASSQKGGSRTEAFF TGCGCCAGCAGCCAAAAGGGTGGGAGTAGAACTGAAGCTTTCTTT
. TRBJ1-2 . 14 TRBV7-9 CASSLAAGEYGYTF TGTGCCAGCAGCTTAGCGGCAGGGGAATATGGCTACACCTTC
. TRBJ1-3 . 20 TRBV6-1 CASSEALLGLSVGSGNTIYF TGTGCCAGCAGTGAAGCGCTTCTAGGTCTTTCCGTTGGCTCTGGAAACACCATATATTTT
. TRBJ2-1 . 12 TRBV25-1 CASSERENEQFF TGTGCCAGCAGTGAACGGGAGAATGAGCAGTTCTTC
few TRBJ1-6 . 15 TRBV6-7 CASSYYAQGNSPLHF TGTGCCAGCAGTTACTACGCGCAGGGTAATTCACCCCTCCACTTT
. TRBJ1-2 . 14 TRBV11-2 CASSEGSGDYGYTF TGTGCCAGCAGCGAGGGGTCAGGGGACTATGGCTACACCTTC
. TRBJ2-5 TRBD2 16 TRBV9 CASSVFSGRGQETQYF TGTGCCAGCAGCGTATTTAGCGGGAGGGGGCAAGAGACCCAGTACTTC